These 21 T cell receptor beta chains share one sample of origin, sequenced in a study of blood T cell repertoires in COVID-19. Data came from immunoSEQ multiplex PCR; TCRdb stores just in-frame clones and leaves some out. The table records 120,000 to 150,000 clones, over 75% of them present only once. Sequenced sample: peripheral blood. These TCRs come from a man in his late teens or twenties with COVID-19, enrolled during active disease.

J is TRBJ2-1 and V is TRBV4-1; possible D gene TRBD2, 6 bases. The CDR3 is 17 amino acids. Trimming cost V 4 bases and J 0 bases, with 16 bases left between them. Germline CDR1 and CDR2: MGHRA and YSYEKL. The CDR3 sequence is CASSPPSGDPSYNEQFF. For the CDR3, the DNA is TGCGCCAGCAGCCCACCATCGGGGGACCCCTCCTACAATGAGCAGTTCTTC.

J is TRBJ2-7 and V is TRBV28; 7 bases match TRBD1. This CDR3 is built from 14 residues. Trimming at V came to 7 bases and at J to 5 bases, leaving 11 bases not matched to a gene. Germline V gene data show CDR1 as MDHEN and CDR2 as SYDVKM. The CDR3 DNA follows: TGTGCCAGCACCACTGTACAGGGGTTCCACGAGCAGTACTTC. Translating gives CASTTVQGFHEQYF.

CDR3 coding DNA: TGTGCCACCAGTGATACCGGGTCAGCGTTCTCCTACAATGAGCAGTTCTTC. Translating gives CATSDTGSAFSYNEQFF. The genes are TRBV24-1 and TRBJ2-1; D is ambiguous. CDR3 length equals 17 residues. Germline V gene data show CDR1 as KGHDR and CDR2 as SFDVKD. V lost 3 bases and J lost 0, with 14 bases in between.

The chain couples TRBV28 to TRBJ2-5, with D perhaps TRBD1 (5 bases). V lost 5 bases and J lost 5, with 18 bases in between. CDR1 and CDR2 from the germline V gene are MDHEN and SYDVKM. The CDR3 contains 15 residues. The CDR3 spells CASSKAGIPGETQYF. For the CDR3, the DNA is TGTGCCAGCAGTAAGGCAGGGATCCCAGGGGAGACCCAGTACTTC.

The chain couples TRBV6-4 to TRBJ1-2, with TRBD1 matching over 7 bases. V was clipped by 0 bases and J by 8 bases; unmatched bases: 12. Per germline, CDR1 MRHNA and CDR2 SNTAGT. This CDR3 comprises 16 residues. The CDR3 loop reads CASSDSIGGGFGGYTF. The CDR3, as DNA: TGTGCCAGCAGTGACTCGATAGGGGGCGGGTTCGGAGGCTACACCTTC.

The chain has TRBV28 and TRBJ1-5, with D unresolved. The CDR3 has 11 amino acids. Germline V gives CDR1 MDHEN, CDR2 SYDVKM. The V gene lost 6 bases and the J gene lost 5 bases, with 5 bases spanning the gap. CDR3 amino acids: CASSPDQPQHF. CDR3 bases: TGTGCCAGCAGCCCCGATCAGCCCCAGCATTTT.

The chain uses TRBV27 and TRBJ2-7, with TRBD1 matching 9 bases. After removal of 6 bases from V and 9 bases from J, the junction contained 9 bases not matched to a gene. Germline loops: CDR1 MNHEY, CDR2 SMNVEV (reference sequence). The CDR3 is 13 residues long. Written as DNA, the CDR3 is TGTGCCAGCAGCCGGGGACAGGGTTGGGGGCAGTACTTC. Encoded protein: CASSRGQGWGQYF.

The CDR3 region is CASSLERSNYGYTF. The CDR3, as DNA: TGCGCCAGCAGCTTGGAGCGCTCTAACTATGGCTACACCTTC. The chain links TRBV5-1 to TRBJ1-2; D remains unclear. V lost 0 bases and J lost 0, with 6 bases in between. The CDR3 is 14 amino acids. Germline V lookup: CDR1 SGHRS, CDR2 YFSETQ.

The chain recombines TRBV7-9 with TRBJ2-5, with D perhaps matching TRBD2 (7 bases). V was shortened by 5 bases and J by 5 bases, with 12 bases between the two germline ends. Germline values: CDR1 SEHNR, CDR2 FQNEAQ (reference sequence). CDR3 size: 13 residues. The CDR3 region has the DNA TGTGCCAGCAGCGTCGGGGGGCCTGAGACCCAGTACTTC. Protein sequence: CASSVGGPETQYF.

As to this clone: A junction end diverges from the germline sequence, so it may reflect a read error. The rearrangement uses TRBV24-1 and TRBJ2-1; the match to TRBD2 covers 7 bases. CDR3 length: 13 residues. Germline CDR1 reads KGHDR; CDR2 reads SFDVKD. In DNA, the CDR3 is TGTGCCACCAGCGGGAGGTCCTACAATGAGCAATTCTTC. Its protein is CATSGRSYNEQFF.

The chain joins TRBV6-2 or TRBV6-3 to TRBJ2-1, with a possible D match to TRBD1 (6 bases). The CDR3 is 15 residues long. V was shortened by 4 bases and J by 0 bases, with 10 bases between the two germline ends. The germline CDR1 and CDR2 sequences are MNHEY and SVGEGT. The CDR3 here is CASSSRGPSYNEQFF. For the CDR3, the DNA is TGTGCCAGCAGTTCCAGGGGACCCTCCTACAATGAGCAGTTCTTC.

This sequence joins TRBV30 and TRBJ1-3; D might be TRBD1 (6 bases). Germline V gene data show CDR1 as GTSNPN and CDR2 as SVGIG (reference sequence). The CDR3 loop spans 14 amino acids. V lost 7 bases and J lost 0, with 13 bases in between. The CDR3 nucleotides are TGTGCCTTCGGACAGAAGAGCTCTGGAAACACCATATATTTT. This gives the protein CAFGQKSSGNTIYF.

The V gene is TRBV27, the J gene TRBJ2-2; TRBD1 might be the D (7 bases). Germline V gives CDR1 MNHEY, CDR2 SMNVEV (reference sequence). There are 16 residues in the CDR3. With 7 bases removed from V and 2 bases from J, the gap between germline ends came to 17 bases. For the CDR3, the DNA is TGTGCCAGCAAGGGGGGCCAGGGGGGCAACACCGGGGAGCTGTTTTTT. It translates to CASKGGQGGNTGELFF.

The J gene is TRBJ2-1, the V gene TRBV15; a possible D gene is TRBD1 (5 bases). Per the germline V gene, CDR1 is LNHNV and CDR2 is YYDKDF (reference sequence). CDR3 size: 11 residues. V was shortened by 8 bases and J by 9 bases, with 11 bases between the two germline ends. The CDR3 coding sequence is TGTGCCACCGGGCATCAGGGTGAGCAGTTCTTC. It is translated as CATGHQGEQFF.

This chain links TRBV25-1 with TRBJ2-5, with a tentative D call TRBD1 (6 bases). This CDR3 region has 13 residues. V lost 4 bases, J lost 7 bases, and 13 bases lay in between. The germline gives CDR1 MGHDK, CDR2 SYGVNS. The CDR3 DNA sequence: TGTGCCAGCAGTGGAGGGGGAGATTTGACCCAGTACTTC. This translates into CASSGGGDLTQYF.

The genes are TRBV6-5 and TRBJ2-5, with 9 nucleotides matching TRBD2. The CDR3 loop spans 16 amino acids. CDR1 is MNHEY, CDR2 SVGAGI, per germline. V lost 2 bases to trimming and J lost 5 bases; unmatched junction nucleotides: 9. CDR3 amino acids: CASSYIGGRVGETQYF. In DNA form, the CDR3 reads TGTGCCAGCAGTTACATAGGCGGGAGGGTCGGGGAGACCCAGTACTTC.

V usage is TRBV28 and J usage is TRBJ1-1; no clear D gene. From germline, CDR1 is MDHEN and CDR2 SYDVKM. Between the trimmed V and J ends, which lost 8 bases and 0 bases, there was a span of 13 bases. The CDR3 extends over 14 amino acids. The CDR3 protein is CASSFDKMNTEAFF. As DNA, the CDR3 is TGTGCCAGCTCATTTGACAAGATGAACACTGAAGCTTTCTTT. Drawing the rest from reference TRBV28 and TRBJ1-1, the complete variable domain is DVKVTQSSRYLVKRTGEKVFLECVQDMDHENMFWYRQDPGLGLRLIYFSYDVKMKEKGDIPEGYSVSREKKERFSLILESASTNQTSMYLCASSFDKMNTEAFFGQGTRLTVV.

The chain carries TRBV27 and TRBJ2-1; D may be TRBD2 (6 bases). The CDR3 runs 15 residues. Trimming removed 7 bases from V and 0 bases from J, with 13 bases in between. Germline CDR1 MNHEY, CDR2 SMNVEV (reference sequence). CDR3 region: CASTSGTPSYNEQFF. The CDR3 DNA sequence: TGTGCCAGCACCTCAGGGACTCCCTCCTACAATGAGCAGTTCTTC.

V is TRBV6-6 and J is TRBJ2-7; no clear D. Trimming removed 0 bases from V and 7 bases from J, with 10 bases in between. The CDR3 covers 13 residues. Germline V lookup: CDR1 MNHNY, CDR2 SVGAGI (reference sequence). Written as DNA, the CDR3 is TGTGCCAGCAGTTACTCGGCGGTTGGGGAGCAGTACTTC. This codes for CASSYSAVGEQYF.

The chain couples TRBV5-6 to TRBJ2-1; D is undetermined. In germline, CDR1 is SGHDT, CDR2 YYEEEE. V was cut by 5 bases and J by 0 bases, with 9 bases left in between. The CDR3 consists of 14 residues. The CDR3 loop reads CASRVHISYNEQFF. The DNA for the CDR3 is TGTGCCAGCAGGGTACATATCTCCTACAATGAGCAGTTCTTC.

The chain combines TRBV10-3 with TRBJ2-7, with 8 bases that match TRBD1. Germline V gives CDR1 ENHRY, CDR2 SYGVKD. The V gene end was trimmed by 7 bases and the J gene end by 6 bases; junction bases not matched to a gene: 8. This CDR3 contains 13 residues. The CDR3 is CAITKDRVGEQYF. CDR3 sequence (DNA): TGTGCCATCACCAAGGACAGGGTTGGCGAGCAGTACTTC.